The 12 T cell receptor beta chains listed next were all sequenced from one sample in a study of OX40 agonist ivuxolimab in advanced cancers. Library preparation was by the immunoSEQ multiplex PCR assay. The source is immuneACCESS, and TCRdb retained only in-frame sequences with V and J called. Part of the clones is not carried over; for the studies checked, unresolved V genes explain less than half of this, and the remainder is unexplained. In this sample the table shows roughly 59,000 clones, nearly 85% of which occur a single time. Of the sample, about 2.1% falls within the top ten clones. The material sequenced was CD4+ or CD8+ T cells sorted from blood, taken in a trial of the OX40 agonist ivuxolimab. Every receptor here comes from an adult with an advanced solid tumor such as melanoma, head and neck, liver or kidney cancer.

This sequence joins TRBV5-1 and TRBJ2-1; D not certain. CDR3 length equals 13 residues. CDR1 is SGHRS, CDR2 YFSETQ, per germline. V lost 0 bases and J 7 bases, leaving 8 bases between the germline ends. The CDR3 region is CASSLGPVNEQFF. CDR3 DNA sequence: TGCGCCAGCAGCTTGGGGCCCGTAAATGAGCAGTTCTTC.

DNA of the CDR3: TGTGCCAGCAGCCCAGGCGAGGACAGGGGATTTTATGGCTACACCTTC. It yields the protein CASSPGEDRGFYGYTF. The chain joins TRBV9 to TRBJ1-2, with 9 bases that match TRBD1. The trim removed 4 bases at V and 5 bases at J, leaving 12 bases unmatched. Germline V gene sequence: CDR1 SGDLS, CDR2 YYNGEE. This CDR3 has 16 amino acids.

The CDR3 protein is CASTGTDANEKLFF. Here the CDR3 DNA reads TGTGCCAGCACCGGGACAGACGCCAATGAAAAACTGTTTTTT. The V gene is TRBV28, the J gene TRBJ1-4, with 7 bases identical to TRBD1. This CDR3 contains 14 residues. Germline loops: CDR1 MDHEN, CDR2 SYDVKM. The trim removed 7 bases at V and 5 bases at J, leaving 7 bases unmatched.

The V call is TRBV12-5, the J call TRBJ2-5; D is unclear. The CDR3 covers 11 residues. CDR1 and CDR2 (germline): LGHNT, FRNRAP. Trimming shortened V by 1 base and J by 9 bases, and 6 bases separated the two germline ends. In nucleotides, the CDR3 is TGTGCTAGTGGTTTGGAGCAAGCCCAGTACTTC. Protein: CASGLEQAQYF.

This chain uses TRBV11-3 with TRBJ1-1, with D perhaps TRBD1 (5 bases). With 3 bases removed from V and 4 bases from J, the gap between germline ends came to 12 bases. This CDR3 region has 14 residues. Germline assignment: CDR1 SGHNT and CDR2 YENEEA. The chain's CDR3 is CASSLQGISTEAFF. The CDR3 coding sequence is TGTGCCAGCAGCTTGCAGGGTATAAGCACTGAAGCTTTCTTT.

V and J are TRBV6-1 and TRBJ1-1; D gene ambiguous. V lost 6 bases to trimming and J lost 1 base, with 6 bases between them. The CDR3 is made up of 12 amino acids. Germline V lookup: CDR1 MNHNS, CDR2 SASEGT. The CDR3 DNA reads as TGTGCCAGCAGGGGTTCGAACACTGAAGCTTTCTTT. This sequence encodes CASRGSNTEAFF.

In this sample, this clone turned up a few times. The CDR3 spells CASSLEGAETDTQYF. The CDR3 coding sequence is TGTGCCAGCAGCTTAGAGGGGGCCGAAACAGATACGCAGTATTTT. The chain couples TRBV7-8 to TRBJ2-3, with 7 bases fitting TRBD1. With V trimmed by 1 base and J by 3 bases, 4 bases remained unmatched. The CDR3 is made up of 15 amino acids. CDR1 and CDR2 (germline): SGHVS, FQNEAQ.

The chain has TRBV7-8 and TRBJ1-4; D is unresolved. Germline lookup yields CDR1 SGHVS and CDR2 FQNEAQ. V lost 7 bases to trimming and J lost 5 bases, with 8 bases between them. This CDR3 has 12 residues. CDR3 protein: CASTTDNEKLFF. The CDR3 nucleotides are TGTGCCAGCACCACAGACAATGAAAAACTGTTTTTT.

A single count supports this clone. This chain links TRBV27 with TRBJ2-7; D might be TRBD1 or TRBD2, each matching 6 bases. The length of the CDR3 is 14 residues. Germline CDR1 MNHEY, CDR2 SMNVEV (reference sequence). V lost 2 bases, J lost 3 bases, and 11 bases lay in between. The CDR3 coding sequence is TGTGCCAGCAGTTTACAGGGGCGGGACTACGAGCAGTACTTC. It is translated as CASSLQGRDYEQYF.

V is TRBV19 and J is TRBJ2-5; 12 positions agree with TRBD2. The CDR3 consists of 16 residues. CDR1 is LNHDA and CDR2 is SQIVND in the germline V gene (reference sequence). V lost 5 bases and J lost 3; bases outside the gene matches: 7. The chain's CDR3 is CASSYSRTSGKETQYF. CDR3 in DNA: TGTGCCAGTAGTTATTCCCGGACTAGCGGGAAAGAGACCCAGTACTTC. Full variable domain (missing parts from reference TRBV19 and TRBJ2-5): DGGITQSPKYLFRKEGQNVTLSCEQNLNHDAMYWYRQDPGQGLRLIYYSQIVNDFQKGDIAEGYSVSREKKESFPLTVTSAQKNPTAFYLCASSYSRTSGKETQYFGPGTRLLVL.

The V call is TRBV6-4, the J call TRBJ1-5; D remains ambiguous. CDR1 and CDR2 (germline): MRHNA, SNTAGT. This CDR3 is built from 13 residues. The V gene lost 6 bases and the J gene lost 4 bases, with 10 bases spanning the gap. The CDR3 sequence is CASSADINQPQHF. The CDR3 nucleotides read TGTGCCAGCAGCGCAGACATAAATCAGCCCCAGCATTTT.

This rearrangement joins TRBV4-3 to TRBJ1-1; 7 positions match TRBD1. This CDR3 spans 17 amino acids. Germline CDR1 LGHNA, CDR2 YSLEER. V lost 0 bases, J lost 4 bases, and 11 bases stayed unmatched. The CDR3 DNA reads TGCGCCAGCAGCCAAGATTACAGGGGACCTCGATCCACTGAAGCTTTCTTT. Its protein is CASSQDYRGPRSTEAFF.